Shown below are 25 T cell receptor beta chains from a single sample sequenced in a study of neurological immune-mediated disorders. TCRdb re-called the 5' RACE reads through MiXCR, storing one row per CDR3 protein. The repertoire consists of 35,000 to 40,000 distinct CDR3 sequences, with over 8.5% occurring once and the leading ten covering approximately 4%. Indicated time point: technical triplicate 1. The sequenced sample consisted of PBMCs. The receptor set was obtained from a man aged 55 to 69 with HTLV-1-associated myelopathy (HAM/TSP).

The sample holds many counts of this clonotype. The chain has TRBV5-6 and TRBJ1-6; TRBD1 aligns across 8 bases. This CDR3 comprises 15 residues. Trimming cost V 7 bases and J 4 bases; bases outside gene matches: 7. The germline V gene has CDR1 SGHDT and CDR2 YYEEEE. This CDR3 is CASAGGTGYNSPLHF. CDR3 nucleotides: TGTGCCAGCGCCGGGGGGACAGGATATAATTCACCCCTCCACTTT.

This clonotype was observed at least ten times. CDR3 nucleotides: TGTGCCAGCAGCTTAGTTACGGCGGCCGGGGAGCTGTTTTTT. Its translation: CASSLVTAAGELFF. The chain couples TRBV7-9 to TRBJ2-2, with D unresolved. V dropped 1 base and J dropped 6 bases, with 9 bases sitting between them. The CDR3 runs 14 residues. The germline gives CDR1 SEHNR, CDR2 FQNEAQ (reference sequence).

This clonotype has ten or more counts. Given a much more abundant clone one base away, this may be a read error. The chain carries TRBV7-2 and TRBJ2-1; a possible D gene is TRBD2 (7 bases). The CDR3 sequence is 13 residues long. Germline CDR1 reads SGHTA; CDR2 reads FQGNSA. Trimming left V 3 bases short and J 5 bases short, with 8 bases between. The chain's CDR3 is CASSFGGHNEQFF. The CDR3 DNA follows: TGTGCCAGCAGCTTCGGGGGGCACAATGAGCAGTTCTTC.

This clonotype was counted ten times or more. The chain recombines TRBV6-1 with TRBJ2-7, with 9 nucleotides matching TRBD2. Looked up from germline, CDR1 is MNHNS and CDR2 is SASEGT. The CDR3 is 14 residues long. The ends lost 6 bases at V and 3 bases at J; junction bases unmatched: 6. The chain's CDR3 is CASSARAGGYEQYF. The DNA of the CDR3 is TGTGCCAGCAGCGCCAGAGCGGGAGGCTACGAGCAGTACTTC.

This clonotype was recorded many times. This chain joins TRBV29-1 and TRBJ2-5; 10 positions agree with TRBD2. Per the germline V gene, CDR1 is SQVTM and CDR2 is ANQGSEA. V was pared by 4 bases and J by 5 bases, with 7 bases of the junction left unmatched. CDR3 length: 14 residues. The CDR3, as DNA: TGCAGCGTTGGGGCTAGCGGGAGCGCCGAGACCCAGTACTTC. It is translated as CSVGASGSAETQYF.

This clonotype has ten or more counts. The chain joins TRBV20-1 to TRBJ1-5; tentative D call: TRBD1 (6 bases). CDR1 and CDR2 from the germline V gene are DFQATT and SNEGSKA (reference sequence). The CDR3 totals 15 residues. V gave up 5 bases and J gave up 1 base, with 15 bases separating them. The CDR3 DNA reads as TGCAGTGCTCCGATAGCAGGGGACAGCAATCAGCCCCAGCATTTT. Translation: CSAPIAGDSNQPQHF.

This clonotype was found many times. The chain uses TRBV24-1 and TRBJ2-1; TRBD1 might be the D (6 bases). The germline V and J ends were trimmed by 5 bases and 4 bases, with 11 bases remaining between them. Germline CDR1 reads KGHDR; CDR2 reads SFDVKD. CDR3 length equals 14 residues. The CDR3 is CATSGQGSYNEQFF. The CDR3 DNA sequence: TGTGCCACCAGTGGGCAGGGGTCGTACAATGAGCAGTTCTTC.

This clonotype was counted ten times or more. CDR3 bases: TGCGCCAGCAGCTCTTCCGGCCACATAGAAAAACTGTTTTTT. Its protein is CASSSSGHIEKLFF. This chain links TRBV5-1 with TRBJ1-4, with D uncertain. The CDR3 totals 14 residues. Germline CDR1 and CDR2: SGHRS and YFSETQ. Trimming removed 3 bases from V and 8 bases from J, with 14 bases in between.

As to this clonotype: This may be a read error: a much more frequent sequence differs by one nucleotide. V usage is TRBV29-1 and J usage is TRBJ2-7; D possibly corresponds to TRBD2 (6 bases). This CDR3 comprises 13 residues. Germline values: CDR1 SQVTM, CDR2 ANQGSEA. Trimming took 4 bases from V and 3 from J, leaving 13 bases between them. The DNA of the CDR3 is TGCAGCGTTGTGGAGATGCGGGGCTACGAGCAGTACTTC. Its protein product is CSVVEMRGYEQYF.

In this sample, this clonotype turned up many times. The rearrangement joins TRBV4-2 to TRBJ2-5; TRBD2 aligns across 9 bases. The CDR3 consists of 15 residues. J lost 4 bases, V lost 2 bases, and 5 bases had no gene match. Germline CDR1 LGHNA, CDR2 YNFKEQ. CDR3: CASSQHGREGETQYF. The DNA of the CDR3 is TGTGCCAGCAGCCAACATGGGCGGGAGGGAGAGACCCAGTACTTC.

The chain combines TRBV6-6 with TRBJ2-7; no clear D gene. The germline gives CDR1 MNHNY, CDR2 SVGAGI (reference sequence). Trimming shortened V by 7 bases and J by 3 bases, and 19 bases separated the two germline ends. This CDR3 region has 15 residues. CDR3 region: CASTTRIGSSYEQYF. The CDR3 DNA follows: TGTGCCAGCACCACGAGAATTGGGTCTAGCTACGAGCAGTACTTC.

This clonotype was counted ten times or more. The rearrangement joins TRBV5-1 to TRBJ2-7; maybe TRBD2 (5 bases). Germline V gene lookup returns CDR1 SGHRS and CDR2 YFSETQ. CDR3 length: 14 residues. Trimming stripped 3 bases from V and 2 bases from J, with 12 bases between. CDR3 protein: CASSSGLTPYEQYF. The DNA for the CDR3 is TGCGCCAGCAGCTCTGGACTGACCCCCTACGAGCAGTACTTC. Full variable domain (rest looked up from reference TRBV5-1 and TRBJ2-7): KAGVTQTPRYLIKTRGQQVTLSCSPISGHRSVSWYQQTPGQGLQFLFEYFSETQRNKGNFPGRFSGRQFSNSRSEMNVSTLELGDSALYLCASSSGLTPYEQYFGPGTRLTVT.

This clonotype was observed at least ten times. V usage is TRBV7-8 and J usage is TRBJ2-7; D remains ambiguous. The CDR3 is 14 residues long. CDR1 and CDR2 from the germline V gene are SGHVS and FQNEAQ. With 2 bases removed from V and 6 bases from J, the gap between germline ends came to 14 bases. CDR3 region: CASSLNTVIREQYF. CDR3 sequence (DNA): TGTGCCAGCAGCTTAAACACGGTAATACGCGAGCAGTACTTC. The whole variable domain, remainder taken from reference TRBV7-8 and TRBJ2-7, is GAGVSQSPRYKVAKRGQDVALRCDPISGHVSLFWYQQALGQGPEFLTYFQNEAQLDKSGLPSDRFFAERPEGSVSTLKIQRTQQEDSAVYLCASSLNTVIREQYFGPGTRLTVT.

This clonotype has at least ten counts. This sequence joins TRBV5-1 and TRBJ1-6; D perhaps matches TRBD1 (6 bases). CDR1 SGHRS and CDR2 YFSETQ come from the germline V gene. V was trimmed by 0 bases and J by 8 bases, leaving 9 bases between them. The CDR3 contains 14 residues. CDR3 sequence: CASSLDREDSPLHF. The CDR3 coding sequence is TGCGCCAGCAGCTTGGACAGGGAGGATTCACCCCTCCACTTT.

This clonotype was detected many times. The chain links TRBV2 to TRBJ2-1; TRBD1 or TRBD2 may be the D gene (6 bases each). Germline V gives CDR1 SNHLY, CDR2 FYNNEI. The CDR3 is 15 residues long. V dropped 5 bases and J dropped 4 bases, with 15 bases sitting between them. CDR3 DNA sequence: TGTGCCAGCAGTAACTCCGGGGGCGTATACAATGAGCAGTTCTTC. This codes for CASSNSGGVYNEQFF.

This clonotype was seen just once. The chain links TRBV6-6 to TRBJ2-2; D is tentatively TRBD1 or TRBD2 (5 bases each). This CDR3 comprises 12 residues. The ends were cut back, 7 bases at V and 11 bases at J, with 14 bases in the middle. Per germline, CDR1 MNHNY and CDR2 SVGAGI (reference sequence). In nucleotides, the CDR3 is TGTGCCAGCAAAATGGGGGACGGTGAGCTGTTTTTT. This gives the protein CASKMGDGELFF.

In its sample, this clonotype was seen many times. The chain employs TRBV6-2 or TRBV6-3 and TRBJ2-7, with D maybe TRBD1 (6 bases). Looked up from germline, CDR1 is MNHEY and CDR2 is SVGEGT. This CDR3 is 14 amino acids long. Deletions cut 2 bases from V and 6 bases from J, with 14 bases between. The CDR3 spells CASSYEARGVEQYF. CDR3 nucleotide sequence: TGTGCCAGCAGTTACGAGGCCAGGGGAGTCGAGCAGTACTTC.

This clonotype was seen ten or more times. The J gene is TRBJ1-2, the V gene TRBV5-1, with 7 nucleotides matching TRBD1. Germline CDR1 SGHRS, CDR2 YFSETQ. V lost 0 bases to trimming and J lost 8 bases; unmatched junction nucleotides: 7. This CDR3 is 14 amino acids long. CDR3: CASSLAQGGTGYTF. CDR3 DNA: TGCGCCAGCAGCTTGGCTCAGGGGGGAACCGGCTACACCTTC.

This clonotype appeared many times. The J gene is TRBJ2-3, the V gene TRBV7-9; D not certain. CDR3 length equals 13 residues. The ends were cut back, 2 bases at V and 3 bases at J, with 6 bases in the middle. CDR1 SEHNR and CDR2 FQNEAQ come from the germline V gene (reference sequence). The CDR3, as DNA: TGTGCCAGCAGCTTACTAGAGACAGATACGCAGTATTTT. Its translation is CASSLLETDTQYF.

This clonotype was detected ten times or more. The chain carries TRBV7-9 and TRBJ1-4; 11 nucleotides line up with TRBD1. This CDR3 comprises 14 residues. The V gene's germline CDR1 is SEHNR and CDR2 FQNEAQ (reference sequence). V gave up 5 bases and J gave up 10 bases; unmatched junction bases: 6. The CDR3: CASSQGQGAGKLFF. In nucleotides, the CDR3 is TGTGCCAGCAGCCAAGGACAGGGGGCAGGAAAACTGTTTTTT. The entire variable domain, with the rest obtained from reference TRBV7-9 and TRBJ1-4, is as follows: DTGVSQNPRHKITKRGQNVTFRCDPISEHNRLYWYRQTLGQGPEFLTYFQNEAQLEKSRLLSDRFSAERPKGSFSTLEIQRTEQGDSAMYLCASSQGQGAGKLFFGSGTQLSVL.

This clonotype was picked up many times. The chain carries TRBV5-1 and TRBJ2-7; 9 bases line up with TRBD1. The junction had 3 bases not matched to a gene; V was cut back by 2 bases and J by 0 bases. The CDR3 is 15 amino acids. CDR1 SGHRS and CDR2 YFSETQ come from the germline V gene. The DNA of the CDR3 is TGCGCCAGCAGCTTTGGGACAGGGAGCTCCTACGAGCAGTACTTC. This gives the protein CASSFGTGSSYEQYF.

The gene calls are TRBV6-5 and TRBJ2-7, with D perhaps matching TRBD2 (7 bases). The CDR3 is 16 residues long. Germline CDR1 is MNHEY and CDR2 is SVGAGI. V lost 2 bases and J lost 5, with 19 bases in between. CDR3 protein: CASSYRGSAGVNEQYF. CDR3 coding DNA: TGTGCCAGCAGTTACAGGGGGAGCGCGGGAGTTAACGAGCAGTACTTC.

At least ten counts were recorded for this clonotype. The rearrangement uses TRBV20-1 and TRBJ1-2, with TRBD1 as a possible D gene (5 bases). The germline gives CDR1 DFQATT, CDR2 SNEGSKA (reference sequence). Trimming left V 8 bases short and J 5 bases short, with 12 bases between. CDR3 length: 11 residues. In DNA form, the CDR3 reads TGCAGTTCGAGGGCAGGGTATGGCTACACCTTC. Its translation is CSSRAGYGYTF.

The table lists this clonotype with many counts. The chain combines TRBV20-1 with TRBJ2-3; D is perhaps TRBD2 (6 bases). The germline V gene encodes CDR1 DFQATT and CDR2 SNEGSKA (reference sequence). This CDR3 contains 15 residues. V was clipped by 0 bases and J by 3 bases, with 13 bases between them. The CDR3 DNA reads TGCAGTGCTAGAGATTTTGGAGGGCGGACAGATACGCAGTATTTT. Amino acid sequence: CSARDFGGRTDTQYF.

Notes on this clonotype: One end of the junction is discordant with germline, which a read error may explain. The rearrangement joins TRBV24-1 to TRBJ2-2; 7 bases map to TRBD1. The CDR3 has 13 residues. The V gene's germline CDR1 is KGHDR and CDR2 SFDVKD. The CDR3 DNA reads as TGTGCCAGCACACAGGGGAACACCGGGGAGCAGTTTTTT. Translation: CASTQGNTGEQFF.